This entry lists 20 T cell receptor beta chains sequenced from one sample in a study of human T cells and chemical hapten exposure. Using its own MiXCR run on the RACE reads, TCRdb lists one record per CDR3 protein. The data hold approximately 260,000 distinct CDR3 sequences, with over 8% observed a single time. The time point here: pre-sensitization, week 0. The treatment is: therapeutic diphenylcyclopropenone sensitization with weekly scalp DPC. The sample consisted of whole blood, taken in connection with sensitization to the hapten diphenylcyclopropenone (DPC). The receptors were sampled from a middle-aged woman with alopecia areata. Some clones in this sample may be carry-over from other donors' samples.

This clonotype was seen a handful of times. The genes are TRBV10-3 and TRBJ2-2, with 12 bases matching TRBD1. In germline, CDR1 is ENHRY, CDR2 SYGVKD. This CDR3 has 17 residues. V gave up 6 bases and J gave up 4 bases; unmatched junction bases: 9. CDR3 nucleotide sequence: TGTGCCATCAGGGGTCACGGGACAGGGGGCCTCACCGGGGAGCTGTTTTTT. Its translation is CAIRGHGTGGLTGELFF.

This clonotype was counted a few times. The chain carries TRBV28 and TRBJ2-1, with D maybe TRBD1 (5 bases). Trimming removed 7 bases from V and 0 bases from J, with 16 bases in between. Germline lookup yields CDR1 MDHEN and CDR2 SYDVKM. The CDR3 is 16 amino acids. CDR3 protein: CASTISGMGSYNEQFF. Here the CDR3 DNA reads TGTGCCAGCACGATTTCAGGGATGGGCTCCTACAATGAGCAGTTCTTC.

This clonotype turned up a few times. The chain joins TRBV24-1 to TRBJ1-2, with D hard to call. CDR1 is KGHDR and CDR2 is SFDVKD in the germline V gene. With 6 bases removed from V and 4 bases from J, the gap between germline ends came to 14 bases. The CDR3 is 14 residues long. The CDR3 DNA is TGTGCCACCAGTCAAGAACATCTTGGCTATGGCTACACCTTC. This translates into CATSQEHLGYGYTF.

The gene calls are TRBV29-1 and TRBJ1-1, with 7 bases fitting TRBD1. V lost 1 base and J lost 4; bases outside the gene matches: 6. The CDR3 is made up of 14 amino acids. CDR1 and CDR2 (germline): SQVTM, ANQGSEA. DNA of the CDR3: TGCAGCGTTGAAGGAAGGGGGCAGAGCACTGAAGCTTTCTTT. It is translated as CSVEGRGQSTEAFF.

This clonotype has just a few counts. A junction boundary mismatches the germline segment, possibly from a read error. This chain connects TRBV12-3 or TRBV12-4 to TRBJ2-1, with 10 bases fitting TRBD2. This CDR3 has 16 residues. The CDR3 nucleotides are TGCGCCAGCAGTTTAAGATGGGCTAGCGGGAGCTATGAGCAGTTCTTC. This encodes CASSLRWASGSYEQFF.

The J gene is TRBJ2-1, the V gene TRBV20-1; D may match TRBD1 or TRBD2 (5 bases each). V shed 0 bases and J shed 4 bases, with 13 bases lying between them. The CDR3 sequence is 15 residues long. Germline V gene lookup returns CDR1 DFQATT and CDR2 SNEGSKA (reference sequence). DNA of the CDR3: TGCAGTGCTAGAGATGTAAGGGACCCTTACAATGAGCAGTTCTTC. Translated, it gives CSARDVRDPYNEQFF.

The rearrangement joins TRBV20-1 to TRBJ2-1; 7 bases map to TRBD2. In germline, CDR1 is DFQATT, CDR2 SNEGSKA (reference sequence). This CDR3 spans 14 amino acids. The trim removed 6 bases at V and 1 base at J, leaving 6 bases unmatched. CDR3 residues: CSARDYLSYNEQFF. Here the CDR3 DNA reads TGCAGTGCAAGGGACTACCTTTCCTACAATGAGCAGTTCTTC.

The sample holds a few counts of this clonotype. The chain employs TRBV28 and TRBJ2-1, with D hard to call. With 6 bases removed from V and 5 bases from J, the gap between germline ends came to 14 bases. This CDR3 spans 14 amino acids. Germline V gene lookup returns CDR1 MDHEN and CDR2 SYDVKM. The CDR3 protein is CASRPDGAHNEQFF. CDR3 bases: TGTGCCAGCAGACCCGACGGCGCGCACAATGAGCAGTTCTTC.

In its sample, this clonotype was seen a few times. This chain joins TRBV20-1 and TRBJ2-3; D not resolved. The CDR3 sequence is 16 residues long. V was trimmed by 6 bases and J by 3 bases, leaving 22 bases between them. Germline-derived CDR1 and CDR2 are DFQATT and SNEGSKA (reference sequence). The CDR3 DNA follows: TGCAGTGCCCTGAATCCGGCCCTCCTCCCGACAGATACGCAGTATTTT. Amino acid sequence: CSALNPALLPTDTQYF.

The CDR3 nucleotides are TGCGCCAGCAGGGCCAGGGGACCGAACACCGGGGAGCTGTTTTTT. Translation: CASRARGPNTGELFF. The chain combines TRBV10-2 with TRBJ2-2; maybe TRBD1 (6 bases). The CDR3 extends over 15 amino acids. Trimming removed 6 bases at V and 0 bases at J, with 11 bases between. The V gene's germline CDR1 is WSHSY and CDR2 SAAADI.

This clonotype turned up a few times. J is TRBJ1-2 and V is TRBV7-9; D not certain. V was shortened by 2 bases and J by 1 base, with 5 bases between the two germline ends. The CDR3 covers 13 residues. The germline gives CDR1 SEHNR, CDR2 FQNEAQ (reference sequence). CDR3 nucleotides: TGTGCCAGCAGCTTAATAGTTAACTATGGCTACACCTTC. Amino acid sequence: CASSLIVNYGYTF.

This clonotype was recorded a few times. Here the CDR3 reads CASSQKRLAGLGEQFF. Written as DNA, the CDR3 is TGCGCCAGCAGCCAAAAAAGACTAGCGGGACTCGGTGAGCAGTTCTTC. The chain couples TRBV4-3 to TRBJ2-1; 11 bases are a match to TRBD2. The CDR3 sequence is 16 residues long. Germline trimming cut 2 bases from V and 9 bases from J; bases unmatched to any gene: 9. Looked up from germline, CDR1 is LGHNA and CDR2 is YSLEER.

Many counts were recorded for this clonotype. V is TRBV20-1 and J is TRBJ1-4; D may be TRBD1 (5 bases). The germline CDR1 and CDR2 sequences are DFQATT and SNEGSKA (reference sequence). The V gene lost 0 bases and the J gene lost 0 bases, with 14 bases spanning the gap. This CDR3 comprises 17 residues. In DNA form, the CDR3 reads TGCAGTGCTAGAGATCCCCGGGGGGTTGCAACTAATGAAAAACTGTTTTTT. As protein: CSARDPRGVATNEKLFF.

This clonotype was observed a handful of times. V usage is TRBV20-1 and J usage is TRBJ2-7, with D possibly being TRBD1 (5 bases). The germline gives CDR1 DFQATT, CDR2 SNEGSKA (reference sequence). Trimming removed 3 bases at V and 0 bases at J, with 6 bases between. The CDR3 has 12 amino acids. CDR3 region: CSASQGSYEQYF. The CDR3 region has the DNA TGCAGTGCTAGCCAGGGCTCCTACGAGCAGTACTTC.

This clonotype was recorded a few times. This rearrangement joins TRBV29-1 to TRBJ2-7, with D unresolved. Trimming removed 5 bases from V and 6 bases from J, with 20 bases in between. CDR1 is SQVTM, CDR2 ANQGSEA, per germline. This CDR3 comprises 14 residues. The CDR3 region has the DNA TGCAGCGTTCTGTTCTCGACCAAAGGGCGCGAGCAGTACTTC. Protein product: CSVLFSTKGREQYF.

The chain carries TRBV10-3 and TRBJ2-1; 7 nucleotides agree with TRBD2. The CDR3 consists of 15 residues. Germline V gene data show CDR1 as ENHRY and CDR2 as SYGVKD. Trimming cost V 11 bases and J 0 bases; bases outside gene matches: 10. The CDR3 loop reads CASREGPSSYNEQFF. The DNA for the CDR3 is TGTGCCTCCAGGGAGGGGCCTAGCTCCTACAATGAGCAGTTCTTC.

This clonotype has just a few counts. The chain joins TRBV15 to TRBJ2-6, with a tentative D call TRBD1 (5 bases). Deletions cut 4 bases from V and 0 bases from J, with 10 bases between. CDR1 and CDR2 (germline): LNHNV, YYDKDF (reference sequence). The CDR3 extends over 16 amino acids. Written as DNA, the CDR3 is TGTGCCACCAGCAACGACAGATCCTCTGGGGCCAACGTCCTGACTTTC. It encodes CATSNDRSSGANVLTF.

This chain joins TRBV29-1 and TRBJ1-3; D is unresolved. CDR3 length: 15 residues. V lost 7 bases and J lost 3, with 19 bases in between. Germline CDR1 is SQVTM and CDR2 is ANQGSEA. The CDR3, as DNA: TGCAGCGCGACTCTGTTCGGGCAGTTTGGAAACACCATATATTTT. Protein sequence: CSATLFGQFGNTIYF.

J is TRBJ2-1 and V is TRBV19; TRBD2 aligns across 8 bases. Trimming at V came to 9 bases and at J to 6 bases, leaving 7 bases not matched to a gene. The CDR3 runs to 13 residues. Germline CDR1 reads LNHDA; CDR2 reads SQIVND (reference sequence). The DNA of the CDR3 is TGTGCCAGCTCTCGGGGGGGCTTCAATGAGCAGTTCTTC. Translation: CASSRGGFNEQFF.

The chain links TRBV3-1 to TRBJ1-4; 8 nucleotides match TRBD1. The CDR3 extends over 16 amino acids. V dropped 4 bases and J dropped 2; count of bases not matched to a gene: 6. CDR1 is LGHDT, CDR2 YNNKEL, per germline (reference sequence). The CDR3 here is CASSPGQGMTNEKLFF. The DNA for the CDR3 is TGTGCCAGCAGCCCCGGACAGGGAATGACTAATGAAAAACTGTTTTTT.